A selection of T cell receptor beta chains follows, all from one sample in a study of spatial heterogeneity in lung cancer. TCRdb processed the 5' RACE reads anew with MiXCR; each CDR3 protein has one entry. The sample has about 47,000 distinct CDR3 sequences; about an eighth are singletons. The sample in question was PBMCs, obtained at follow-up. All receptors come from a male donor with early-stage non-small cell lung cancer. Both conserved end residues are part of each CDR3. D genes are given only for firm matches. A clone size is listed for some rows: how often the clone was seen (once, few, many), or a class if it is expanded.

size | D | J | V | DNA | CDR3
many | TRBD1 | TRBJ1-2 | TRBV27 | TGTGCCAGCAGTTTTACAGGGGCGCGAAGCGGCTACACCTTC | CASSFTGARSGYTF
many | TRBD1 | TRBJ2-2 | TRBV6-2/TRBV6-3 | TGTGCCAGCAGGCGCTCCGGACAGGGGGCCGGGGAGCTGTTTTTT | CASRRSGQGAGELFF
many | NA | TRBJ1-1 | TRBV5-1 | TGCGCCAGCAGCTTCTCCGGGAACACTGAAGCTTTCTTT | CASSFSGNTEAFF
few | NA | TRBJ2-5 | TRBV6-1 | TGTGCCAGCAGTGAAATTTGGTCGGGGGTAGAGACCCAGTACTTC | CASSEIWSGVETQYF
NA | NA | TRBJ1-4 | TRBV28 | TGTGCCAGCATAGCGGCCAACAAGGAAGAAAAACTGTTTTTT | CASIAANKEEKLFF
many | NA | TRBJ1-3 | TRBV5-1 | TGCGCCAGCAGCTTGGCCCCGGTCTCTGGAAACACCATATATTTT | CASSLAPVSGNTIYF
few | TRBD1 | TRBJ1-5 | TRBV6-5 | TGTGCCAGCAGGCCTCTCGACAGGGGGTTTCATGGTCAGCCCCAGCATTTT | CASRPLDRGFHGQPQHF
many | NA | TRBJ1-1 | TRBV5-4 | TGTGCCAGCAGCTTTGGTAGCCGATTGAACACTGAAGCTTTCTTT | CASSFGSRLNTEAFF
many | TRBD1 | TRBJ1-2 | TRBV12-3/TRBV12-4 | TGTGCCAGCAGTTTAGGCCGGACAGGGCAAGGCTACACCTTC | CASSLGRTGQGYTF
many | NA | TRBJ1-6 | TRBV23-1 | TGCGCCAGCAGTCAGGAGGGGAGCTCCTATAATTCACCCCTCCACTTT | CASSQEGSSYNSPLHF
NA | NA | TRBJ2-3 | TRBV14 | TGTGCCAGCAGCCTCCTGGGAGCAGATACGCAGTATTTT | CASSLLGADTQYF
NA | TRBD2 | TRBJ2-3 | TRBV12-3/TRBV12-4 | TGTGCCAGCAGACCAGCGGGGGCCTTGAGCACAGATACGCAGTATTTT | CASRPAGALSTDTQYF
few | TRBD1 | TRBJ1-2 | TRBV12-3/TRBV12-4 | TGTGCCAGCAGTTTCGGACAGGGGGTCGCTGGCTACACCTTC | CASSFGQGVAGYTF
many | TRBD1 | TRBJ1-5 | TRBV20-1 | TGCAGTGCCCTAGACAGGGAAGGTCAGCCCCAGCATTTT | CSALDREGQPQHF
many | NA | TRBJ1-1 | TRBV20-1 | TGCAGTGCTGACCCGACCGACAGTAAAGCTTTCTTT | CSADPTDSKAFF
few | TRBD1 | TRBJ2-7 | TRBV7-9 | TGTGCCAGCAGCTTAGCAACCGGGACAGGGGCCTACGAGCAGTACTTC | CASSLATGTGAYEQYF
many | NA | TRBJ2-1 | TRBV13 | TGTGCCAGCAGCTCCGGTGAGATCTACAATGAGCAGTTCTTC | CASSSGEIYNEQFF
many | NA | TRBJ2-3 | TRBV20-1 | TGCAGCCCCCTGGCCAGCACAGATACGCAGTATTTT | CSPLASTDTQYF
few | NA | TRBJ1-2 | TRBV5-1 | TGCGCCAGCAGTCCGGACGGAGCGCGGTATGGCTACACCTTC | CASSPDGARYGYTF
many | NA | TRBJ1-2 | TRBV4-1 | TGCGCCAGCGGGGGGGCGGCGGATCATGGCTACACCTTC | CASGGAADHGYTF
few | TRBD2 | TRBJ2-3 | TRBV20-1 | TGCAGTGCTAGAGATGGAGCGGGAGGGCAGGAAGCGCCAGATACGCAGTATTTT | CSARDGAGGQEAPDTQYF
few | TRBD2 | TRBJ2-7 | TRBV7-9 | TGTGCCAGCAGCCCAGTGGCTAGCGGGAGAGCCGAGCAGTACTTC | CASSPVASGRAEQYF
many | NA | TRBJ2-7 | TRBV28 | TGTGCCAGCAGCCCGCCGACACATTCCACTCTCTACGAGCAGTACTTC | CASSPPTHSTLYEQYF
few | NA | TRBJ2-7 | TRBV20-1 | TGCAGTGCTAGAGACCTCGATAGGAACTGGGATCGCTCCTACGAGCAGTACTTC | CSARDLDRNWDRSYEQYF
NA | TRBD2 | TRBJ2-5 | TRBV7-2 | TGTGCCAGCAGCCCGGCTGGGCTAGCGGGGGAGACCCAGTACTTC | CASSPAGLAGETQYF
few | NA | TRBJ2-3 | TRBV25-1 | TGTGCCAGCAGGAGGTCCGGGGGAGATACGCAGTATTTT | CASRRSGGDTQYF
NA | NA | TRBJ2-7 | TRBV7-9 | TGTGCCAGCACCACGGGAGCAGGGGAAGAGCAGTACTTC | CASTTGAGEEQYF
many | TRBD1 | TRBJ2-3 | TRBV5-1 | TGCGCCAGCAGCTATACAGGGGCCACAGGAGATACGCAGTATTTT | CASSYTGATGDTQYF
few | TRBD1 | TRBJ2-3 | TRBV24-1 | TGTGCCACCAGTGAACCGGGACAGGGATCAGATACGCAGTATTTT | CATSEPGQGSDTQYF
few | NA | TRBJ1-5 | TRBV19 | TGTGCCAGTAGCCCCCGGACGACTACCGCTCAGCCCCAGCATTTT | CASSPRTTTAQPQHF
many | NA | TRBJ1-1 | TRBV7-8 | TGTGCCAGCAGCCCTAGGGAAGGTGGTGCAGCTTTCTTT | CASSPREGGAAFF
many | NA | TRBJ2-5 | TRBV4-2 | TGTGCCAGCAGCCAAGCCGGACGGCAAGAGACCCAGTACTTC | CASSQAGRQETQYF
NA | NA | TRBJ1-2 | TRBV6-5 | TGTGCCAGCAGTTACTCGGGGGCTTCACCCAACTATGGCTACACCTTC | CASSYSGASPNYGYTF
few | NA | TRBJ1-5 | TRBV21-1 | TGTGCCAGCAGCAAAGTGAGGAAAAATCAGCCCCAGCATTTT | CASSKVRKNQPQHF
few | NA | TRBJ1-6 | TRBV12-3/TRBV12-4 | TGTGCCAGCAGTTGGCAGACCTATAATTCACCCCTCCACTTT | CASSWQTYNSPLHF
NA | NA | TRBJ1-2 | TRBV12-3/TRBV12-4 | TGTGCCAGCAGTCCCCACAGGGCGGATGGCTACACCTTC | CASSPHRADGYTF
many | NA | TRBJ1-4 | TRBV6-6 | TGTGCCAGCAGCCAGGGTGCAACTAATGAAAAACTGTTTTTT | CASSQGATNEKLFF
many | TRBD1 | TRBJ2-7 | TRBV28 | TGTGCCAGCAGTTCGGGGGACAGGGTGAAGCAGTACTTC | CASSSGDRVKQYF
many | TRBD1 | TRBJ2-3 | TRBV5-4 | TGTGCCAGCAGGAACAGGGGGCAGGGAGATACGCAGTATTTT | CASRNRGQGDTQYF
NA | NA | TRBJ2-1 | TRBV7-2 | TGTGCCAGCAGCTTAGGGGTAGCTAATGAGCAGTTCTTC | CASSLGVANEQFF
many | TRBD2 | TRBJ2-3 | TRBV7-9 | TGTGCCAGCAGCCCCGGACTAGCGGGATCAGATACGCAGTATTTT | CASSPGLAGSDTQYF
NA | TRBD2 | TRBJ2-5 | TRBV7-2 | TGTGCCAGCAGCGCTACTAGCGGCCAAGAGACCCAGTACTTC | CASSATSGQETQYF
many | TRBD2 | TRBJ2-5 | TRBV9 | TGTGCCAGCAGCGTGGCTAGCGGGTACCAAGAGACCCAGTACTTC | CASSVASGYQETQYF
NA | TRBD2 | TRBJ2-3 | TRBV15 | TGTGCCACCAGCAGAGATCACAGCGGGGGGGCCGATAATACGCAGTATTTT | CATSRDHSGGADNTQYF
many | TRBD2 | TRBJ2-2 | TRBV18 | TGTGCCAGCTCACGTAGCGGGAGTTCCGGGGAGCTGTTTTTT | CASSRSGSSGELFF
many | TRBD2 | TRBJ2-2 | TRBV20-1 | TGCAGTGCCCCCAGCGGGAGAATCACCGGGGAGCTGTTTTTT | CSAPSGRITGELFF
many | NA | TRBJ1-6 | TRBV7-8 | TGTGCCAGCAGCGCTGTGTCACCCTATAATTCACCCCTCCACTTT | CASSAVSPYNSPLHF
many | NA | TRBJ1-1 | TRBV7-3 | TGTGCCAGCAGTAAAGACGTGGGGGGCGCTGAAGCTTTCTTT | CASSKDVGGAEAFF
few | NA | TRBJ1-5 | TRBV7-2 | TGTGCCAGCAGCCCTGAGGGGTATAGCAATCAGCCCCAGCATTTT | CASSPEGYSNQPQHF
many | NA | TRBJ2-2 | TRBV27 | TGTGCCAGCAGTTTATCCTGGTCTAGCGGGGAGCTGTTTTTT | CASSLSWSSGELFF
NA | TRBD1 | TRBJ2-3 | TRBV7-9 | TGTGCCAGCAGCCCCTGGACAGGGCAAGATACGCAGTATTTT | CASSPWTGQDTQYF
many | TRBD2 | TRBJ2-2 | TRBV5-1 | TGCGCCAGCAGCCTTAGCGGGACGAACACCGGGGAGCTGTTTTTT | CASSLSGTNTGELFF